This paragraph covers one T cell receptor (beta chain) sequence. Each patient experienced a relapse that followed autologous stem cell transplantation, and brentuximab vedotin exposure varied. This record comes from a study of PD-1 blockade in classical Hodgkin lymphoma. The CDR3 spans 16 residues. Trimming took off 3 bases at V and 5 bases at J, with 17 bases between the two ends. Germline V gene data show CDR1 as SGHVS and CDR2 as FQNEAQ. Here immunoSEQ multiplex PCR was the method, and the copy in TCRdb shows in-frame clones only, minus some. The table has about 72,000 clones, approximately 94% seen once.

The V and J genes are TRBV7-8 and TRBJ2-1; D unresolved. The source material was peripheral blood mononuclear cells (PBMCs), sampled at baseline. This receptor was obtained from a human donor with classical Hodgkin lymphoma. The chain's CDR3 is CASSFGVAQFNNEQFF. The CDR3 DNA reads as TGTGCCAGCAGCTTTGGCGTTGCACAGTTTAACAATGAGCAGTTCTTC. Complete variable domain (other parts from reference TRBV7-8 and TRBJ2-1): GAGVSQSPRYKVAKRGQDVALRCDPISGHVSLFWYQQALGQGPEFLTYFQNEAQLDKSGLPSDRFFAERPEGSVSTLKIQRTQQEDSAVYLCASSFGVAQFNNEQFFGPGTRLTVL.